A selection of T cell receptor beta chains follows, all from one sample in a study of shared clonotypes between healthy human individuals. Sequencing used immunoSEQ multiplex PCR; TCRdb keeps in-frame clones, though not all of them. The sample lists about 2.4 million clones, around 90% occurring once. The sample was naive CD4+ T cells sorted from blood. The receptors originated from a man between 18 and 35 years old in good health. Each CDR3 is given with its conserved first and last residue. A D gene is named only where the DNA matches it firmly. Clone size, where shown, is once, few, many, or a class for clones that have expanded.

CDR3nt	CDR3aa	j_gene	v_gene	d_gene	abundance
TGTGCCTGGAGTGTAAGGGTCGGCGGACAGCCCCAGCATTTT	CAWSVRVGGQPQHF	TRBJ1-5	TRBV30	-	few
TGTGCCAGCAGTGAGGGGACTAGCGGAAACACCGGGGAGCTGTTTTTT	CASSEGTSGNTGELFF	TRBJ2-2	TRBV25-1	TRBD2	-
TGTGCCACCCGTAGCGGGATCGAGACCCAGTACTTC	CATRSGIETQYF	TRBJ2-5	TRBV10-3	TRBD2	-
TGCGCCAGCAGCTTGGCCGGCATTGGCGGGGAGCTGTTTTTT	CASSLAGIGGELFF	TRBJ2-2	TRBV5-1	-	-
TGTGCCAGTAGTGAACAGGGAAGAAATCAGCCCCAGCATTTT	CASSEQGRNQPQHF	TRBJ1-5	TRBV19	-	-
TGCGCCAGCAGGAGGGGGCGCCGGGGGAATCAGCCCCAGCATTTT	CASRRGRRGNQPQHF	TRBJ1-5	TRBV10-1	TRBD1	few
TGCGCCAGCAGCTTAGGACAGGACCCCTATAATTCACCCCTCCACTTT	CASSLGQDPYNSPLHF	TRBJ1-6	TRBV5-1	TRBD1	-
TGTGCCAGCAGCTGGGGGTCGGGGGGCGCCGGTGAAGCTTTCTTT	CASSWGSGGAGEAFF	TRBJ1-1	TRBV5-4	-	-
TGTGCCTGGAGTCCCGTCCTAGCGAAAACAGATACGCAGTATTTT	CAWSPVLAKTDTQYF	TRBJ2-3	TRBV30	-	-
TGCGCCAGCAGCCAAGAACTTACGGGTGAAAAACTGTTTTTT	CASSQELTGEKLFF	TRBJ1-4	TRBV4-1	-	-
TGTGCCAGCATCTCCGGGACAGGGTTTTCTGGCGAGCAGTTCTTC	CASISGTGFSGEQFF	TRBJ2-1	TRBV2	TRBD1	-
TGCGCCAGCAGCGGAGGGCCTAGCACAGATACGCAGTATTTT	CASSGGPSTDTQYF	TRBJ2-3	TRBV5-1	-	-
TGTGCCAGCAGCAGCCAGGTCTACGGCAATCAGCCCCAGCATTTT	CASSSQVYGNQPQHF	TRBJ1-5	TRBV6-1	-	-
TGTGCCAGCAGTCCCCGCTCCCCCGGGGTCGGGGAGCTGTTTTTT	CASSPRSPGVGELFF	TRBJ2-2	TRBV28	-	-
TGTGCCAGCAGCTTTGTCGGAAATACGCAGTATTTT	CASSFVGNTQYF	TRBJ2-3	TRBV7-9	-	once
TGTGCTAGTGGTTTGGGACAGGCGACGAACACTGAAGCTTTCTTT	CASGLGQATNTEAFF	TRBJ1-1	TRBV12-5	-	few
TGTGCCAGCAGGCATGGGACTAAAGGTCAAGAGACCCAGTACTTC	CASRHGTKGQETQYF	TRBJ2-5	TRBV11-2	TRBD2	-
TGTGCCAGCTCACCGAAGGGCACAGATACGCAGTATTTT	CASSPKGTDTQYF	TRBJ2-3	TRBV18	-	-
TGTGCCAGCAGTTTTCCACGGGACGCCTCCTACGAGCAGTACTTC	CASSFPRDASYEQYF	TRBJ2-7	TRBV28	-	-